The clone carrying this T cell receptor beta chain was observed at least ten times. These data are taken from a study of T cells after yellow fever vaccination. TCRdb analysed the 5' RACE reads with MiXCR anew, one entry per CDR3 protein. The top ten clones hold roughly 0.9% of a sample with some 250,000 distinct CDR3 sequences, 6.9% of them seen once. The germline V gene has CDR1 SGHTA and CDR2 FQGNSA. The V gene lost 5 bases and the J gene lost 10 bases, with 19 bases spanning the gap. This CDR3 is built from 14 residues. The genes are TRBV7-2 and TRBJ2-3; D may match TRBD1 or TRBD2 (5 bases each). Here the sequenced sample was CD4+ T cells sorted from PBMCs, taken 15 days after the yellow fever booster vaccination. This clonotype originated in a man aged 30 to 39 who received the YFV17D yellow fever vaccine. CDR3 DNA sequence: TGTGCCAGCAGCGTTAAAGGGACGGCCTATGCGCAGTATTTT. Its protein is CASSVKGTAYAQYF.